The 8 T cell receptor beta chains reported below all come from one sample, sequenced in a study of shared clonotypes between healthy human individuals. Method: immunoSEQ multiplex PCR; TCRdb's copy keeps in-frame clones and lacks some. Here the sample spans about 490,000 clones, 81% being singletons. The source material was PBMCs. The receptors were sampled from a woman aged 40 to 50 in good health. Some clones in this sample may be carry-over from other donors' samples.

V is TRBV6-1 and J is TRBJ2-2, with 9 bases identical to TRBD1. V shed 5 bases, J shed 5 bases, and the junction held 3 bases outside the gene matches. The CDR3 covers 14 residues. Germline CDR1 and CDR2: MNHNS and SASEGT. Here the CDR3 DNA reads TGTGCCAGCAGTTGGGACAGGGAAACCGGGGAGCTGTTTTTT. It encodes CASSWDRETGELFF.

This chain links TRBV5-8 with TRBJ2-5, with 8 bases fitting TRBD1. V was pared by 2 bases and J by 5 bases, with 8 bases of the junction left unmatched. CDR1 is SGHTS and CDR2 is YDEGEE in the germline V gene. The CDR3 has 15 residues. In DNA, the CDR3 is TGTGCCAGCAGCTTAGGGACAGGCCTCGTCGAGACCCAGTACTTC. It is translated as CASSLGTGLVETQYF.

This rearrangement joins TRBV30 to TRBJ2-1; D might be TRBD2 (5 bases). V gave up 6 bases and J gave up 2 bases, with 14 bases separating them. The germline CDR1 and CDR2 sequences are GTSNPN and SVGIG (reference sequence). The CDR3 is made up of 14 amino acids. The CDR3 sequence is CACQAGGTYNEQFF. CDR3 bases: TGTGCCTGTCAGGCGGGCGGAACCTACAATGAGCAGTTCTTC.

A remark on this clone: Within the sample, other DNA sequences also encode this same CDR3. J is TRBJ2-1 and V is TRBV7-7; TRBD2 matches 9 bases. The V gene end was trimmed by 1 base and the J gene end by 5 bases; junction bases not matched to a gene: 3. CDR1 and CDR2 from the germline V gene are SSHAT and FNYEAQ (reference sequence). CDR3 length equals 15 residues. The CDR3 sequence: CASSLGLADNNEQFF. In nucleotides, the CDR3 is TGTGCCAGCAGCTTAGGACTAGCGGACAACAATGAGCAGTTCTTC.

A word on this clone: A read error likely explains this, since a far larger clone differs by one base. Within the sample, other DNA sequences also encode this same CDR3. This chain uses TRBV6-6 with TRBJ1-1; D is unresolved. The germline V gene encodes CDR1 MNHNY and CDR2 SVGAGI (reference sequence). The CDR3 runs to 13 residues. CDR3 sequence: CASSRTENTEAFF. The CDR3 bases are TGTGCTAGCAGTCGAACAGAGAACACTGAAGCTTTCTTT.

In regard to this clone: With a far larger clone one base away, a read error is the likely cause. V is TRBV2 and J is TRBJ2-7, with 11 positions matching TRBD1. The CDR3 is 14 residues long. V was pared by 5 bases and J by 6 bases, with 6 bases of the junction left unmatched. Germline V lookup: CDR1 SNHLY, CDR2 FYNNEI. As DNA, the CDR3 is TGTGCCAGCAGTAGAGCCGGGACAGGGGGCGAGCAGTACTTC. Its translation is CASSRAGTGGEQYF.

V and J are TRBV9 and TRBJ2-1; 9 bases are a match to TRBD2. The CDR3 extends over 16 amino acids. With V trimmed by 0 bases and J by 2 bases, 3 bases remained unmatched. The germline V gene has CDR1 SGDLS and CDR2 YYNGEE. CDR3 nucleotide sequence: TGTGCCAGCAGCGTAGTAGCGGGAGCCCCCTACAATGAGCAGTTCTTC. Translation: CASSVVAGAPYNEQFF.

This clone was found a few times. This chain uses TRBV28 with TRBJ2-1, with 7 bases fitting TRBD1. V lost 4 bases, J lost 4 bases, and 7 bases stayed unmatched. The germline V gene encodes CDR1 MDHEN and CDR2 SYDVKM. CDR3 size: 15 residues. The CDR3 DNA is TGTGCCAGCAGTTCGGCCGGGACAGATTACAATGAGCAGTTCTTC. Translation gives CASSSAGTDYNEQFF.